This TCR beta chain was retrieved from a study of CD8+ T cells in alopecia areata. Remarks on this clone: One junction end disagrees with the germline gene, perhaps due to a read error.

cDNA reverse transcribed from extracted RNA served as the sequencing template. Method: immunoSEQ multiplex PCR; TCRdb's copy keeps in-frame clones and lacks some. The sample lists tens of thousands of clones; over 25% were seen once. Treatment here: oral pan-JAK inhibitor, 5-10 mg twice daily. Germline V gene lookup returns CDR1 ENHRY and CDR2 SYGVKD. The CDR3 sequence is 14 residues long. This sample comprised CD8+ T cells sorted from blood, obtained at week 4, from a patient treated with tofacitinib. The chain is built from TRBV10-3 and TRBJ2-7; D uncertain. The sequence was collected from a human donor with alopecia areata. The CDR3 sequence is CASSEWEVPYEQYF. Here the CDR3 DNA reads TGTGCCAGCAGTGAATGGGAAGTTCCCTACGAGCAGTACTTC.